The clone carrying this T cell receptor (beta chain) was seen ten or more times. Its antigen is still unknown. As CD8+CD4-CCR7+CD45RA+ cells, naive CD8 T cells were sorted. Via MiXCR, TCRdb re-called the PCR reads, giving one row per CDR3 protein. The sample carries tens of thousands of distinct CDR3 sequences, almost 25% recorded once. The sample is drawn from a study of molecular identifiers for immune sequencing clone quantification. Study outcomes and limitations: Amid about a million naive cells, spiked Jurkat TCR RNA from one cell was reportedly still detectable.

The CDR3 sequence is 13 residues long. Trimming stripped 5 bases from V and 2 bases from J, with 9 bases between. Per the germline V gene, CDR1 is WSHSY and CDR2 is SAAADI. This sequence was found in a human donor in good health. Some libraries in this study had Jurkat cell RNA spiked in. The J gene is TRBJ2-5, the V gene TRBV10-2; D unresolved. The sequencing input was naive CD8+ T cells from blood, with Jurkat cell RNA spiked in. Subset denoted: FACS-sorted CD8+CD4-CCR7+CD45RA+ naive T cells. CDR3 nucleotide sequence: TGCGCCAGCAGTTTTGGAGCACAAGAGACCCAGTACTTC. Residues: CASSFGAQETQYF.